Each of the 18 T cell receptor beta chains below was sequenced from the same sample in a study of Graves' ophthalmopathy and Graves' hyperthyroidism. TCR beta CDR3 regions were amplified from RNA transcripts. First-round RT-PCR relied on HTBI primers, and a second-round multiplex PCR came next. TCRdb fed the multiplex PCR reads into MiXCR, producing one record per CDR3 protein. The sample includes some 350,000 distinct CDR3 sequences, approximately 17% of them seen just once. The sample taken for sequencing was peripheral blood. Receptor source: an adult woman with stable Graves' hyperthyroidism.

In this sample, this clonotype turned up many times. This CDR3 is CASSLILEVSYEQYF. The CDR3 DNA sequence: TGTGCCAGCAGCTTGATACTAGAAGTTTCCTACGAGCAGTACTTC. The genes are TRBV5-6 and TRBJ2-7; D is perhaps TRBD2 (5 bases). The CDR3 length is 15 residues. The V gene's germline CDR1 is SGHDT and CDR2 YYEEEE. V gave up 1 base and J gave up 1 base, with 12 bases separating them.

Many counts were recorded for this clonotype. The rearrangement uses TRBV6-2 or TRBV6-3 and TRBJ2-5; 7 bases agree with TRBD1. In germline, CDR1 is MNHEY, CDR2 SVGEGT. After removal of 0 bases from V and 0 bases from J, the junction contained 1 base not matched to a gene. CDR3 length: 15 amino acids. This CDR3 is CASSYSTGDQETQYF. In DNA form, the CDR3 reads TGTGCCAGCAGTTACTCAACAGGGGACCAAGAGACCCAGTACTTC.

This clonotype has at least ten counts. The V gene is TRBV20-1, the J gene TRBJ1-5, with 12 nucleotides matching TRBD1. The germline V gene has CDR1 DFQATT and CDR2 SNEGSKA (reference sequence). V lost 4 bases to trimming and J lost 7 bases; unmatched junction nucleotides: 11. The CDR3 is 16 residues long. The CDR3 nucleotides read TGCAGTGCTACCCCCGGGACAGGGGGCGACGACCAGCCCCAGCATTTT. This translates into CSATPGTGGDDQPQHF.

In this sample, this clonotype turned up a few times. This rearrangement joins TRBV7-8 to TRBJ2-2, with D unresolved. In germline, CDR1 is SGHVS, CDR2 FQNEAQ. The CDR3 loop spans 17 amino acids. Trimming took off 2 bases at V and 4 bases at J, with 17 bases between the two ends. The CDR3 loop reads CASSLPRQRSFTGELFF. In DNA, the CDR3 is TGTGCCAGCAGCTTACCGAGACAAAGATCTTTCACCGGGGAGCTGTTTTTT.

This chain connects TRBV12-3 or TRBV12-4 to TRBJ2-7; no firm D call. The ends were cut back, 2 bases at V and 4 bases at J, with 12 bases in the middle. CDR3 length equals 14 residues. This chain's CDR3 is CASSLIAGLYEQYF. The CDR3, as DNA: TGTGCCAGCAGTTTAATCGCCGGCTTGTACGAGCAGTACTTC.

The CDR3: CATTPGEWDTQYF. The CDR3 nucleotides are TGTGCCACTACGCCGGGAGAGTGGGATACGCAGTATTTT. J is TRBJ2-3 and V is TRBV6-1; a weak D match, TRBD2 (6 bases). The CDR3 sequence is 13 residues long. Germline values: CDR1 MNHNS, CDR2 SASEGT. V lost 10 bases to trimming and J lost 6 bases, with 17 bases between them.

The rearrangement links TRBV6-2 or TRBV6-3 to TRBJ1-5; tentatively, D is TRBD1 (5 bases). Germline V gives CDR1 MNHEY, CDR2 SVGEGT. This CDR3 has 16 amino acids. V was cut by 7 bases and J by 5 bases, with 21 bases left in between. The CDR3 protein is CASNTRGGPRDQPQHF. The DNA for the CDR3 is TGTGCCAGCAATACCCGGGGGGGACCCCGCGATCAGCCCCAGCATTTT.

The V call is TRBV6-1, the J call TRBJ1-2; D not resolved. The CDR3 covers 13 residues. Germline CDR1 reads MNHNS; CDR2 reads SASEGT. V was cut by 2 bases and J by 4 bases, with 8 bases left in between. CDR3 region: CASSEMESYGYTF. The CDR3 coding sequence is TGTGCCAGCAGTGAAATGGAGTCCTATGGCTACACCTTC.

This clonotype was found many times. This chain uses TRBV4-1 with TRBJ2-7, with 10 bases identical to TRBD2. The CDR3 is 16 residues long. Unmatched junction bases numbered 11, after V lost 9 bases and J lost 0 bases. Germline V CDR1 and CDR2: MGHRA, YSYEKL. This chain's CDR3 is CARSLAGDPYSYEQYF. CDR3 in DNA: TGCGCCAGGAGTCTAGCGGGAGACCCTTACTCCTACGAGCAGTACTTC.

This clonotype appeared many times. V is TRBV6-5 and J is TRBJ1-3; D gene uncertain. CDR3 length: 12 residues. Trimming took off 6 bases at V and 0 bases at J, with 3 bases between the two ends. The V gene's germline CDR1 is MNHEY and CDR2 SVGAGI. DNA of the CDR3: TGTGCCAGCAGAAACTCTGGAAACACCATATATTTT. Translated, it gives CASRNSGNTIYF.

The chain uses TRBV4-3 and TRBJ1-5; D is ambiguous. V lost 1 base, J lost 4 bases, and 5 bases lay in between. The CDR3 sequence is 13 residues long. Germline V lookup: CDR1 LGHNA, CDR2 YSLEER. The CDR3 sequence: CASSQGENQPQHF. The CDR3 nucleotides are TGCGCCAGCAGCCAAGGCGAAAATCAGCCCCAGCATTTT.

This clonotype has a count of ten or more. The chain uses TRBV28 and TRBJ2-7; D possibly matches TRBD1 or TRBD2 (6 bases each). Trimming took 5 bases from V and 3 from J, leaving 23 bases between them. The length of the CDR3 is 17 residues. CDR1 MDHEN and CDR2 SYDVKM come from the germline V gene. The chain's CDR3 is CASSPPLKGGLSYEQYF. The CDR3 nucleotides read TGTGCCAGCAGTCCGCCCCTAAAGGGGGGTCTAAGCTACGAGCAGTACTTC.

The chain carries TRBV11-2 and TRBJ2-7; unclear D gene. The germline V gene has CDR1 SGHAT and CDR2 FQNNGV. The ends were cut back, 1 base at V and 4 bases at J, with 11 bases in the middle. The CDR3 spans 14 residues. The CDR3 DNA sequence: TGTGCCAGCAGCTTAGGAGCGCTAGTTTACGAGCAGTACTTC. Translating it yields CASSLGALVYEQYF. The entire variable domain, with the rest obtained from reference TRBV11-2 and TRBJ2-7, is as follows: EAGVAQSPRYKIIEKRQSVAFWCNPISGHATLYWYQQILGQGPKLLIQFQNNGVVDDSQLPKDRFSAERLKGVDSTLKIQPAKLEDSAVYLCASSLGALVYEQYFGPGTRLTVT.

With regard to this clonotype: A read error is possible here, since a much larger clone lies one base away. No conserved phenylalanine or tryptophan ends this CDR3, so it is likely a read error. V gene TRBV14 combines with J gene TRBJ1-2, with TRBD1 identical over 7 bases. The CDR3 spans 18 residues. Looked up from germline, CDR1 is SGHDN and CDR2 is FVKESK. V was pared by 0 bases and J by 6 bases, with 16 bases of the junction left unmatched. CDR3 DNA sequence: TGTGCCAGCAGCCAAGAAATTTGGGGACAGTCAAAATTTGATGGCTACACCGTC. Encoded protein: CASSQEIWGQSKFDGYTV.

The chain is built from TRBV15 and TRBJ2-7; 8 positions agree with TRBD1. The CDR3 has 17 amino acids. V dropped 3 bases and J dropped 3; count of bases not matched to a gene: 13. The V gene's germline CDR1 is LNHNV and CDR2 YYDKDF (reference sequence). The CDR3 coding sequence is TGTGCCACCAGCAGGGAACAGCAGGGGGCGAGTAACTACGAGCAGTACTTC. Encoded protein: CATSREQQGASNYEQYF.

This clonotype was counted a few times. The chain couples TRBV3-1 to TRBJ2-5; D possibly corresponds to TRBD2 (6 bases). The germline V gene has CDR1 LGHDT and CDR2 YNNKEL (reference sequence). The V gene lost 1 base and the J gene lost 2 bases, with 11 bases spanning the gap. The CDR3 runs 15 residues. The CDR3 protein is CASSQVYGGQETQYF. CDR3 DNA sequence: TGTGCCAGCAGCCAAGTTTACGGGGGTCAAGAGACCCAGTACTTC.

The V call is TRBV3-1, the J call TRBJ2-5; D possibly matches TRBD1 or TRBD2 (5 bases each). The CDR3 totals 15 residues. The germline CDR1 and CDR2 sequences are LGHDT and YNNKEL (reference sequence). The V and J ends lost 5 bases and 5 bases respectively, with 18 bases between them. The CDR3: CASSDRDGRGETQYF. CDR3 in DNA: TGTGCCAGCAGCGACCGGGACGGAAGAGGGGAGACCCAGTACTTC.

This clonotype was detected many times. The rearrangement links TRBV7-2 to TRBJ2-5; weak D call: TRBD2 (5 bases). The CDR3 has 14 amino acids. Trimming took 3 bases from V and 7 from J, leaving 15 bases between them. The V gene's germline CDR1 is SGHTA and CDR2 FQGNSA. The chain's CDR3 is CASSFRGIKGTQYF. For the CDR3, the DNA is TGTGCCAGCAGCTTTCGAGGGATTAAGGGGACCCAGTACTTC.